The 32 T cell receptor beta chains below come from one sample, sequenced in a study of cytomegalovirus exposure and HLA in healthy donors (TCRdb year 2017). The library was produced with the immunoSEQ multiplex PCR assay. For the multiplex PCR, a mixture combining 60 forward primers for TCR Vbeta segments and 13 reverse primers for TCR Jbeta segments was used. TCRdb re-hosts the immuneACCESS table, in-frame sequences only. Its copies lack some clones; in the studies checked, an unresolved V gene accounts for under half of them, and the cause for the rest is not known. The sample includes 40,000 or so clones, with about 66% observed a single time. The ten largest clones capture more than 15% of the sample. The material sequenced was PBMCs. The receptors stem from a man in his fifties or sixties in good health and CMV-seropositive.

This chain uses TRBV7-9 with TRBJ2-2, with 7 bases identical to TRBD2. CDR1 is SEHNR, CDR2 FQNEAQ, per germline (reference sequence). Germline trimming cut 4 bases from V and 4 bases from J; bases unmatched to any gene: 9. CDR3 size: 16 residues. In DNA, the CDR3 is TGTGCCAGCAGCTCTTCTAGCGGCGGGGGCACCGGGGAGCTGTTTTTT. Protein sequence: CASSSSSGGGTGELFF. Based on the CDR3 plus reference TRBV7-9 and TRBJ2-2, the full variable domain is DTGVSQNPRHKITKRGQNVTFRCDPISEHNRLYWYRQTLGQGPEFLTYFQNEAQLEKSRLLSDRFSAERPKGSFSTLEIQRTEQGDSAMYLCASSSSSGGGTGELFFGEGSRLTVL.

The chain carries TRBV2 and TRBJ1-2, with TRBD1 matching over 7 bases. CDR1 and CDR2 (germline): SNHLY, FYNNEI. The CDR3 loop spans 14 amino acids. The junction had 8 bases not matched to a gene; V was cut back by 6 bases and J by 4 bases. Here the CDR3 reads CASREQGIGYGYTF. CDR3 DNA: TGTGCCAGCAGGGAACAGGGGATCGGCTATGGCTACACCTTC.

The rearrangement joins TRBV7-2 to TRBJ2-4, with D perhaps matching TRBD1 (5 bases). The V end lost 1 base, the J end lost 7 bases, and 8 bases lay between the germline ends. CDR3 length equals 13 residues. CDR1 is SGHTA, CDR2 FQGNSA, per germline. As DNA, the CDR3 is TGTGCCAGCAGCTTAGGGGCAGGGAACATTCAGTACTTC. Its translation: CASSLGAGNIQYF.

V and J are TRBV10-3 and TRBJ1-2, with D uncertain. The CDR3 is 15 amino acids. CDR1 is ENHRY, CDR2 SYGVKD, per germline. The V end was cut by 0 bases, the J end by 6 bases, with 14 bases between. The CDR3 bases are TGTGCCATCAGTGAGTCGGTCGGAGTGACGAATGGCTACACCTTC. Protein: CAISESVGVTNGYTF.

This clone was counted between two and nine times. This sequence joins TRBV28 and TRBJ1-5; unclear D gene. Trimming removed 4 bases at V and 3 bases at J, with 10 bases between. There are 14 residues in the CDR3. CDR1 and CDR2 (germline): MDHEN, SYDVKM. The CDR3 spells CASSSPGANQPQHF. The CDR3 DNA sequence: TGTGCCAGCAGTTCCCCGGGAGCCAATCAGCCCCAGCATTTT. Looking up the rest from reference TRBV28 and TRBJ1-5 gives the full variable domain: DVKVTQSSRYLVKRTGEKVFLECVQDMDHENMFWYRQDPGLGLRLIYFSYDVKMKEKGDIPEGYSVSREKKERFSLILESASTNQTSMYLCASSSPGANQPQHFGDGTRLSIL.

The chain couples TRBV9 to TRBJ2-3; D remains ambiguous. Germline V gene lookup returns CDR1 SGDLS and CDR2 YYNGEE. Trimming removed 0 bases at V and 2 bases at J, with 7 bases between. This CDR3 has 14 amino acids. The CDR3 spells CASSVGGLTDTQYF. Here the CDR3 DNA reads TGTGCCAGCAGCGTAGGAGGCCTCACAGATACGCAGTATTTT.

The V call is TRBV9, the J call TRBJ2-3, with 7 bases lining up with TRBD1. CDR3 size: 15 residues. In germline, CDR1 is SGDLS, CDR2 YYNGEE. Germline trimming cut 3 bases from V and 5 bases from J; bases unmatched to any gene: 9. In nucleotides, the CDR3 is TGTGCCAGCAGCGAATTAGACAGGGTGGAAGATACGCAGTATTTT. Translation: CASSELDRVEDTQYF.

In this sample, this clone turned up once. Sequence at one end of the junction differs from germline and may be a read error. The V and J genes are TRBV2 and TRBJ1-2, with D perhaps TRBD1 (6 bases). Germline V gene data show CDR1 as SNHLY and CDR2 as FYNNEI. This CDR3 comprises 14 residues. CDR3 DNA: TGTGCCAGCAGTGCAACGGAAGGGGGTCTTTCCAGGATCTTC. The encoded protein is CASSATEGGLSRIF.

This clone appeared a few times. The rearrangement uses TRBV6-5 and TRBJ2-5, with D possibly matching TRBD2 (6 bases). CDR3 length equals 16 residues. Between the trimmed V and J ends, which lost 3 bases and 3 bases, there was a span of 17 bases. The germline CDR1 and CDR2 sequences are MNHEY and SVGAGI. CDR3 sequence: CASSYFVSGGKETQYF. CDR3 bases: TGTGCCAGCAGTTATTTCGTCAGTGGAGGGAAAGAGACCCAGTACTTC.

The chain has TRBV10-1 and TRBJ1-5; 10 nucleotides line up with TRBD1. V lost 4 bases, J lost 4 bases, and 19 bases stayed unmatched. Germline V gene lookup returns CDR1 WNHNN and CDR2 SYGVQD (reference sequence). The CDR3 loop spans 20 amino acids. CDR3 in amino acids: CASSGSSETGGEWDNQPQHF. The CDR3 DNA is TGCGCCAGCAGTGGGTCATCCGAGACAGGGGGCGAGTGGGATAATCAGCCCCAGCATTTT.

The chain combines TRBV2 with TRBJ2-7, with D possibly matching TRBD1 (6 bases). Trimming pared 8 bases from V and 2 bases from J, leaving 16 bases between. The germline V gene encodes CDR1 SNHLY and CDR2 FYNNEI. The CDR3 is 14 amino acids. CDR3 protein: CASATGQGPYEQYF. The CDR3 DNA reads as TGTGCCAGCGCAACAGGGCAGGGGCCCTACGAGCAGTACTTC.

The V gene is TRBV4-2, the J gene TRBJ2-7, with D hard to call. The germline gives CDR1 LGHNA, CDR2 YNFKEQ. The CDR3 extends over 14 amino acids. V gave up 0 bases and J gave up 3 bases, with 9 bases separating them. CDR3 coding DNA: TGTGCCAGCAGCCAAGAGAGGATCTTCTACGAGCAGTACTTC. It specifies CASSQERIFYEQYF.

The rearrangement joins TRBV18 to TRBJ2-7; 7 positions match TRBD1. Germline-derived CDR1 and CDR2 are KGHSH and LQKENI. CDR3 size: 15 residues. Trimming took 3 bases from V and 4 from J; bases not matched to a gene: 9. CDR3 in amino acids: CASSPSRDRLYEQYF. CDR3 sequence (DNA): TGTGCCAGCTCACCCAGCCGGGACAGACTGTACGAGCAGTACTTC.

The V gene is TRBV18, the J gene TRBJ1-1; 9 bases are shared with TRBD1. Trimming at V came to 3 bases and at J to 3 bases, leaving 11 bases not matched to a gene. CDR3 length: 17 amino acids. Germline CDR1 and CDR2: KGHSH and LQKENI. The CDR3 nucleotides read TGTGCCAGCTCACCGCCCTTAACTACAGGGGGCTACACTGAAGCTTTCTTT. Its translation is CASSPPLTTGGYTEAFF.

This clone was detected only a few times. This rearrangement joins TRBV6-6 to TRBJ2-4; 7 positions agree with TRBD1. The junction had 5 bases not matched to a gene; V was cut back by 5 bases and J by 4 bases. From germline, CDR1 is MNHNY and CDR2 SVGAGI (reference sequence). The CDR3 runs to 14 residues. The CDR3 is CASSPSGQKNIQYF. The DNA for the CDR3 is TGTGCCAGCAGTCCCTCGGGACAGAAAAACATTCAGTACTTC.

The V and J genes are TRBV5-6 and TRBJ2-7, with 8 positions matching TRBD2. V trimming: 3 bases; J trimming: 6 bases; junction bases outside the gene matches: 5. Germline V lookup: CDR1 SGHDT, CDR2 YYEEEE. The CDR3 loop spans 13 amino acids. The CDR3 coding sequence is TGTGCCAGCAGCTGGGGACTAGGTCGCGAGCAGTACTTC. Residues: CASSWGLGREQYF.

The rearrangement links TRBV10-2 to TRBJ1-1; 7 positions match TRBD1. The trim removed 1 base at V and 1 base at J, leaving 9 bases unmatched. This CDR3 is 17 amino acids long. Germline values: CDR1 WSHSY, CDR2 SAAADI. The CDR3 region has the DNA TGCGCCAGCAGTGAGTTTTCGACAGGGCCCACGAACACTGAAGCTTTCTTT. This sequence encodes CASSEFSTGPTNTEAFF.

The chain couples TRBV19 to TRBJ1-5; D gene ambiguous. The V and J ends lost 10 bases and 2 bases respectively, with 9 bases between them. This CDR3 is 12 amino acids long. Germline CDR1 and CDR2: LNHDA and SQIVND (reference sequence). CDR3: CATGLGNQPQHF. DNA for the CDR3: TGTGCCACGGGGTTGGGCAATCAGCCCCAGCATTTT.

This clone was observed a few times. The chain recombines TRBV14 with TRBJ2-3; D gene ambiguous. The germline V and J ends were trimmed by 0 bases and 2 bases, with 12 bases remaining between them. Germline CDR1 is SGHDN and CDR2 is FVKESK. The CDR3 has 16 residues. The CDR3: CASSQDKAVNTDTQYF. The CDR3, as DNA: TGTGCCAGCAGCCAAGATAAGGCGGTGAACACAGATACGCAGTATTTT. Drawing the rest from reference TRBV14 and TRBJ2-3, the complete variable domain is EAGVTQFPSHSVIEKGQTVTLRCDPISGHDNLYWYRRVMGKEIKFLLHFVKESKQDESGMPNNRFLAERTGGTYSTLKVQPAELEDSGVYFCASSQDKAVNTDTQYFGPGTRLTVL.

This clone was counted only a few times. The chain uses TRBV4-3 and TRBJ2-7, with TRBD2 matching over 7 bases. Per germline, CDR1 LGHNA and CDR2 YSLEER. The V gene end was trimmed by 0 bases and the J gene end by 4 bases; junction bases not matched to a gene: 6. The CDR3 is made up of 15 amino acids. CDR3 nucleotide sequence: TGCGCCAGCAGCCAAGAGACCAGCGGGGTTTACGAGCAGTACTTC. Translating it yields CASSQETSGVYEQYF.

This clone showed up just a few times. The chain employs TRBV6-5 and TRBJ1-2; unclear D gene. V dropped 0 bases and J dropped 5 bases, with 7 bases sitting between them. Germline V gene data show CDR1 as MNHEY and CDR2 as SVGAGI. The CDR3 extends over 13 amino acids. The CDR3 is CASSYSNSYGYTF. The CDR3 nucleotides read TGTGCCAGCAGTTACTCGAATAGTTATGGCTACACCTTC.

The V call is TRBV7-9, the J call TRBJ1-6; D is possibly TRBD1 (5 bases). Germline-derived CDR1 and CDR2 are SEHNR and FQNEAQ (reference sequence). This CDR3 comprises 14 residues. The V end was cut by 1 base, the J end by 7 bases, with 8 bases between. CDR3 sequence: CASSLGQLNSPLHF. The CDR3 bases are TGTGCCAGCAGCTTAGGACAGCTCAATTCACCCCTCCACTTT.

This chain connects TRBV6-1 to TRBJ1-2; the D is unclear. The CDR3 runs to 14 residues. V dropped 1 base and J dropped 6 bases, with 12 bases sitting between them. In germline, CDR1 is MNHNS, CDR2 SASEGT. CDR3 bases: TGTGCCAGCAGTGAAGGGTTACGGGTGAATGGCTACACCTTC. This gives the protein CASSEGLRVNGYTF.

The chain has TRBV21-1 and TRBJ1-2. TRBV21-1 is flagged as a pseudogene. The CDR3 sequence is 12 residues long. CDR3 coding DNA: TGTGCCAGCAGCAAAGGGGGAGGGGGCTACACCTTC. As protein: CASSKGGGGYTF.

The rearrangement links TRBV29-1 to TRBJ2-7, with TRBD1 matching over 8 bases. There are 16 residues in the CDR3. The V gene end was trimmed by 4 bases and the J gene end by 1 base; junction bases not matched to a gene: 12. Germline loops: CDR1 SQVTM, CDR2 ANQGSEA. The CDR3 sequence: CSVVGAPGQASYEQYF. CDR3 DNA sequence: TGCAGCGTTGTGGGGGCCCCGGGACAGGCGTCCTACGAGCAGTACTTC.

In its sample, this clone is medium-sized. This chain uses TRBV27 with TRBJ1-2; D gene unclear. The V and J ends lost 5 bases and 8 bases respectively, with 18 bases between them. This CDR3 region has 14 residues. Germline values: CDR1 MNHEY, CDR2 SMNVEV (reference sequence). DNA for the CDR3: TGTGCCAGCAGTCGAAACAGCCCCCTATGGGGCTACACCTTC. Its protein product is CASSRNSPLWGYTF.

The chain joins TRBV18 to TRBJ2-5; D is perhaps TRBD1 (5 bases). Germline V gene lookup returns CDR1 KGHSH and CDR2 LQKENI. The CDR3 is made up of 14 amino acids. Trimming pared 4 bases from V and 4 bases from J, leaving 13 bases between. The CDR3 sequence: CASSLSSGSETQYF. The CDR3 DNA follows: TGTGCCAGCTCACTTAGCTCAGGGTCAGAGACCCAGTACTTC.

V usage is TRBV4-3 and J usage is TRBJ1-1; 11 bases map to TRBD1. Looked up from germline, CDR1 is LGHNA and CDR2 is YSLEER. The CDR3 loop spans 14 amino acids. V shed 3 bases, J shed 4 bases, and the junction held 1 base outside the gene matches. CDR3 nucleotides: TGCGCCAGCAGCCACGGACAGGGGGCCACTGAAGCTTTCTTT. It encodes CASSHGQGATEAFF.

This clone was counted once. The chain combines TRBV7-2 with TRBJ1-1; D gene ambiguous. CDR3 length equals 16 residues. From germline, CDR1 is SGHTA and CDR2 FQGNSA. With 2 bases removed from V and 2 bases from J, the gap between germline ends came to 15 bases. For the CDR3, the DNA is TGTGCCAGCAGCTTATACGGTACCCAAGCAAACACTGAAGCTTTCTTT. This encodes CASSLYGTQANTEAFF.

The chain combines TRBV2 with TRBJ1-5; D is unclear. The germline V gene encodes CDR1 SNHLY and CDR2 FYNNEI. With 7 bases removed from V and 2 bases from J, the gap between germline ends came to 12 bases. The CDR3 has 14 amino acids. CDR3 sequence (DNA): TGTGCCAGCAAGGCGGACTGGGGCAATCAGCCCCAGCATTTT. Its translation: CASKADWGNQPQHF.

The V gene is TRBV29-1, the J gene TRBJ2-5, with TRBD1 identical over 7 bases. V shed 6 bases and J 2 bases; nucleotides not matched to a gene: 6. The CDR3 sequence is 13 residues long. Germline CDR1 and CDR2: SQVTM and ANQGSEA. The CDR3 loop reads CSVGRTGQETQYF. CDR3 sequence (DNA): TGCAGCGTCGGGCGGACAGGACAAGAGACCCAGTACTTC.

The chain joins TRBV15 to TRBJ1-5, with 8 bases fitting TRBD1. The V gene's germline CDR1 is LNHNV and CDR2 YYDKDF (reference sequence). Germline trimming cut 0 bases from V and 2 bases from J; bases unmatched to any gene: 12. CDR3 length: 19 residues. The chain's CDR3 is CATSRDQGPDRGGNQPQHF. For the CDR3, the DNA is TGTGCCACCAGCAGAGATCAAGGCCCAGACAGGGGCGGCAATCAGCCCCAGCATTTT.